Presented here are 9 T cell receptor beta chains from one specimen sequenced in a study of cytomegalovirus exposure and HLA in healthy donors. 13 Jbeta primers and 60 Vbeta primers were used for the PCR. Using immunoSEQ multiplex PCR, the repertoire was profiled, and TCRdb retains in-frame clones only, with some absent. The sample has roughly 150,000 clones, about 70% seen once. The sample consisted of PBMCs. These receptors all stem from a man between 40 and 49 years old in good health and CMV-seronegative.

The J gene is TRBJ2-3, the V gene TRBV9, with 10 bases fitting TRBD1. Losses at the gene ends were 0 bases for V and 2 bases for J; bases not matched to a gene: 6. Germline V CDR1 and CDR2: SGDLS, YYNGEE. This CDR3 has 17 amino acids. CDR3 sequence reads: CASSVGGTGVNTDTQYF. DNA for the CDR3: TGTGCCAGCAGCGTAGGAGGGACAGGGGTAAACACAGATACGCAGTATTTT.

The chain has TRBV2 and TRBJ2-1; 11 nucleotides align to TRBD2. The junction had 7 bases not matched to a gene; V was cut back by 6 bases and J by 6 bases. CDR3 length: 15 amino acids. Germline V gives CDR1 SNHLY, CDR2 FYNNEI. The CDR3 loop is CASSIAGGRGNEQFF. The CDR3 nucleotides are TGTGCCAGCAGCATAGCGGGAGGGCGGGGCAATGAGCAGTTCTTC.

V gene TRBV27 combines with J gene TRBJ1-1, with D perhaps TRBD1 (5 bases). The CDR3 is 14 residues long. V lost 5 bases to trimming and J lost 8 bases, with 18 bases between them. Germline values: CDR1 MNHEY, CDR2 SMNVEV (reference sequence). The DNA of the CDR3 is TGTGCCAGCAGTCCGCGCTTGGGGGGTGGGGAAGCTTTCTTT. Residues: CASSPRLGGGEAFF.

The chain combines TRBV29-1 with TRBJ2-2; TRBD1 aligns across 7 bases. Unmatched junction bases numbered 12, after V lost 4 bases and J lost 4 bases. Germline CDR1 SQVTM, CDR2 ANQGSEA. This CDR3 has 16 residues. The CDR3 DNA sequence: TGCAGCGTTGGGCGAAGGCAGGGGGTAGGCACCGGGGAGCTGTTTTTT. It specifies CSVGRRQGVGTGELFF.

The chain has TRBV6-5 and TRBJ1-2; D ambiguous. Germline values: CDR1 MNHEY, CDR2 SVGAGI. CDR3 size: 16 residues. Trimming removed 2 bases at V and 8 bases at J, with 21 bases between. Here the CDR3 reads CASSYNPELPAGGYTF. The DNA of the CDR3 is TGTGCCAGCAGTTACAACCCGGAACTGCCGGCGGGCGGCTACACCTTC.

The V call is TRBV5-1, the J call TRBJ2-1; perhaps TRBD2 as D (6 bases). The CDR3 extends over 14 amino acids. CDR1 SGHRS and CDR2 YFSETQ come from the germline V gene. Trimming took 0 bases from V and 5 from J, leaving 9 bases between them. The CDR3 spells CASSLGQRDNEQFF. The CDR3 DNA reads TGCGCCAGCAGCTTGGGTCAGCGGGACAATGAGCAGTTCTTC.

The sample holds many counts of this clone. This chain links TRBV7-2 with TRBJ2-7; tentatively, D is TRBD1 (6 bases). This CDR3 region has 11 residues. V lost 10 bases to trimming and J lost 5 bases, with 12 bases between them. Germline lookup yields CDR1 SGHTA and CDR2 FQGNSA. CDR3 protein: CATGVFNEQYF. CDR3 in DNA: TGTGCCACAGGGGTATTTAACGAGCAGTACTTC.

The chain employs TRBV29-1 and TRBJ1-1; 12 bases agree with TRBD1. V was pared by 4 bases and J by 0 bases, with 6 bases of the junction left unmatched. Germline V lookup: CDR1 SQVTM, CDR2 ANQGSEA. The CDR3 sequence is 16 residues long. The CDR3 DNA sequence: TGCAGCGTTGGAGGGACAGGGGGCGTTTTGAACACTGAAGCTTTCTTT. This encodes CSVGGTGGVLNTEAFF.

This clone was seen a single time. CDR3 sequence (DNA): TGTGCCAGCATGAATTGGGGGGTTATTGGAGATACGCAGTATTTT. Protein product: CASMNWGVIGDTQYF. V is TRBV5-6 and J is TRBJ2-3; perhaps TRBD2 as D (6 bases). The CDR3 covers 15 residues. From germline, CDR1 is SGHDT and CDR2 YYEEEE. V shed 6 bases and J shed 5 bases, with 19 bases lying between them.